This T cell receptor (beta chain) comes out of a study of cytomegalovirus exposure and HLA in healthy donors. Findings and caveats of the study: When a later analysis compared HLA-associated TCR beta chains with equally common others, the HLA-associated chains turned out to be more clonally expanded and to have lower generation probabilities. Among donors in an Asian-associated ancestry cluster, a later analysis reportedly found fewer N-insertions than the approximately 700-donor mean. TCR beta V- and J-gene trimming, according to a later analysis, was linked to a missense DCLRE1C variant.

Notes on this clone: Its antigen is unidentified.

The PCR ran on 60 Vbeta and 13 Jbeta primers. Only in-frame clones appear in the TCRdb table, and some are missing; sequencing was by immunoSEQ multiplex PCR. The sample lists around 150,000 clones, 70% to 80% occurring once. Germline CDR1 reads SGHTA; CDR2 reads FQGNSA. The CDR3 contains 14 residues. With 6 bases removed from V and 0 bases from J, the gap between germline ends came to 9 bases. This receptor was identified in a man aged 25-45 years in good health and CMV-seronegative. The sequenced material came from PBMCs. This sequence joins TRBV7-2 and TRBJ2-1; no clear D gene. CDR3 protein: CASSWLSSYNEQFF. The CDR3 region has the DNA TGTGCCAGCAGTTGGCTCAGCTCCTACAATGAGCAGTTCTTC. Combining the CDR3 with reference TRBV7-2 and TRBJ2-1 gives the whole variable domain GAGVSQSPSNKVTEKGKDVELRCDPISGHTALYWYRQSLGQGLEFLIYFQGNSAPDKSGLPSDRFSAERTGGSVSTLTIQRTQQEDSAVYLCASSWLSSYNEQFFGPGTRLTVL.